This T cell receptor (beta chain) was observed in a study of CD8+ T cells in alopecia areata. Study information: Tofacitinib treatment spanned 6 to 18 months, with 6 months off drug afterward.

Regarding the study as a whole: Many expanded lesional clones persisted in scalp and blood during tofacitinib treatment. In scalp, tofacitinib significantly decreased clonality and expanded CD8+ clones among the top 100.

cDNA prepared by RNA extraction and subsequent reverse transcription served as the template for sequencing. Repertoires were generated with immunoSEQ multiplex PCR, while TCRdb's copy carries only in-frame clones and drops some. The sample holds about 190,000 clones, over 55% seen once. Treatment in this sample: oral pan-JAK inhibitor, 5-10 mg twice daily. This CDR3 has 13 amino acids. Trimming stripped 2 bases from V and 4 bases from J, with 9 bases between. CDR1 and CDR2 from the germline V gene are LGHNA and YSLEER. Points on this clone: The antigen is undetermined.

V usage is TRBV4-3 and J usage is TRBJ2-7; D not resolved. The sample here was CD4+ T cells sorted from blood, taken at week 24, from a patient treated with tofacitinib. This receptor was taken from a human donor with alopecia areata. CDR3 sequence: CASSQNGQYEQYF. In nucleotides, the CDR3 is TGCGCCAGCAGCCAAAACGGGCAGTACGAGCAGTACTTC.